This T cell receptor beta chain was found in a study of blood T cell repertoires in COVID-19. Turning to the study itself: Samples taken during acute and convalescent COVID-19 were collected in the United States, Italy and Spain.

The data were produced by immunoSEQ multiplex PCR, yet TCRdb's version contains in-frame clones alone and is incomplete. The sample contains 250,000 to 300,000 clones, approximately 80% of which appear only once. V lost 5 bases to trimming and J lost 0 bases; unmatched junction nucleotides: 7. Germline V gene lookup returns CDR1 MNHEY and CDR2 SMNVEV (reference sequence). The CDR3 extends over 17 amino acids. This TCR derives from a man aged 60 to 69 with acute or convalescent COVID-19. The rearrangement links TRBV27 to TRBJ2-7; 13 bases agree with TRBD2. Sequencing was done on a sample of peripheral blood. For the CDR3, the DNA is TGTGCCAGCAGTCTCGGGACTAGCGGGACCCTCTCCTACGAGCAGTACTTC. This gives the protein CASSLGTSGTLSYEQYF.